These T cell receptor beta chains were read from a single sample in a study of control samples from healthy donors and cancer patients. The data were produced by immunoSEQ multiplex PCR, yet TCRdb's version contains in-frame clones alone and is incomplete. Among about 71,000 clones listed, roughly 91% were seen once. Specimen: PBMCs. The receptors originated from a man aged 55 to 69 with lung cancer. Each CDR3 is given with its conserved first and last residue. A D gene is named only where the DNA matches it firmly. Only part of the rows carry a size: once, few, many, or a class if the clone is expanded.

v_call	d_call	j_call	clone_size	cdr3_aa	cdr3_nt
TRBV5-4	NA	TRBJ2-2	NA	CASSFPGQPNTGELFF	TGTGCCAGCAGCTTCCCGGGACAACCGAACACCGGGGAGCTGTTTTTT
TRBV10-3	NA	TRBJ1-2	NA	CAIRIDDNYGYTF	TGTGCCATCCGGATAGACGATAACTATGGCTACACCTTC
TRBV24-1	TRBD1	TRBJ1-2	NA	CATSELGQAYTYGYTF	TGTGCCACCAGTGAACTGGGACAGGCTTACACCTATGGCTACACCTTC
TRBV5-1	TRBD1	TRBJ1-5	NA	CASSFRQGGGSNQPQHF	TGCGCCAGCAGCTTCCGACAGGGTGGAGGCAGCAATCAGCCCCAGCATTTT
TRBV11-3	TRBD1	TRBJ2-2	NA	CASRMGQGLSGELFF	TGTGCCAGCAGGATGGGACAGGGGCTTTCCGGGGAGCTGTTTTTT
TRBV9	TRBD2	TRBJ2-1	NA	CASSPRTSSSYNEQFF	TGTGCCAGCAGCCCCCGGACTAGCTCCTCCTACAATGAGCAGTTCTTC
TRBV7-2	NA	TRBJ1-3	NA	CASTGWGLRAGNTIYF	TGTGCCAGCACCGGATGGGGGCTAAGGGCTGGAAACACCATATATTTT
TRBV24-1	NA	TRBJ1-3	NA	CATSGQRKEKSSGNTIYF	TGTGCCACCAGTGGCCAAAGGAAAGAAAAGAGCTCTGGAAACACCATATATTTT
TRBV5-4	NA	TRBJ1-1	once	CASSLKTGWNTEAFF	TGTGCCAGCAGCTTGAAGACAGGTTGGAACACTGAAGCTTTCTTT
TRBV5-1	NA	TRBJ1-4	NA	CASSLEQGEKLFF	TGCGCCAGCAGCTTAGAACAGGGTGAAAAACTGTTTTTT
TRBV12-3/TRBV12-4	TRBD1	TRBJ2-3	NA	CASRQTGADTQYF	TGTGCCAGCAGGCAGACAGGGGCAGATACGCAGTATTTT
TRBV12-3/TRBV12-4	TRBD1	TRBJ1-1	NA	CASSFGTATEAFF	TGTGCCAGCAGTTTCGGGACAGCCACTGAAGCTTTCTTT
TRBV18	NA	TRBJ1-4	NA	CASSPGREVEKLFF	TGTGCCAGCTCACCAGGACGGGAGGTGGAAAAACTGTTTTTT
TRBV7-3	TRBD1	TRBJ2-1	once	CASSLNRQGEQFF	TGTGCCAGCAGTCTCAATCGACAGGGCGAGCAGTTCTTC
TRBV7-2	NA	TRBJ1-2	NA	CASSLEGHGYTF	TGTGCCAGCAGCTTAGAGGGCCATGGCTACACCTTC
TRBV18	NA	TRBJ1-1	NA	CASSGGGTEAFF	TGTGCCAGCTCCGGAGGGGGGACTGAAGCTTTCTTT
TRBV14	TRBD1	TRBJ1-1	once	CASSHSLGQGDTEAFF	TGTGCCAGCAGCCATTCCCTCGGACAGGGTGACACTGAAGCTTTCTTT
TRBV5-1	NA	TRBJ1-6	NA	CASSLQGRLESPLHF	TGCGCCAGCAGCTTGCAGGGGAGGTTAGAATCACCCCTCCACTTT
TRBV7-3	NA	TRBJ2-2	once	CASSSTNTGELFF	TGTGCCAGCAGCTCAACGAACACCGGGGAGCTGTTTTTT
TRBV13	NA	TRBJ2-3	NA	CASSLRWSSISDTQYF	TGTGCCAGCAGCTTAAGGTGGAGCAGTATCTCAGATACGCAGTATTTT
TRBV7-9	NA	TRBJ1-5	NA	CASSLSGGGQPQHF	TGTGCCAGCAGCTTAAGTGGGGGGGGACAGCCCCAGCATTTT
TRBV6-1	NA	TRBJ1-1	NA	CASRTKSRSEAFF	TGTGCCAGCAGGACTAAAAGTAGGAGTGAAGCTTTCTTT
TRBV7-9	NA	TRBJ1-5	NA	CASSLAGANQPQHF	TGTGCCAGCAGCTTAGCAGGGGCTAATCAGCCCCAGCATTTT
TRBV14	NA	TRBJ1-1	NA	CASSQVGWGSEAFF	TGTGCCAGCAGCCAAGTCGGTTGGGGGTCTGAAGCTTTCTTT
TRBV9	TRBD2	TRBJ2-2	NA	CASSVPLAGANTGELFF	TGTGCCAGCAGCGTCCCTTTAGCGGGGGCGAACACCGGGGAGCTGTTTTTT
TRBV7-8	TRBD1	TRBJ2-1	NA	CASSSRDRDYNEQFF	TGTGCCAGCAGCTCCCGGGACAGAGACTACAATGAGCAGTTCTTC
TRBV6-5	NA	TRBJ2-7	NA	CASRQGYEQYF	TGTGCCAGCAGACAGGGCTACGAGCAGTACTTC
TRBV4-2	NA	TRBJ1-5	NA	CASSQEWGIGQPQHF	TGTGCCAGCAGCCAAGAGTGGGGGATTGGCCAGCCCCAGCATTTT
TRBV4-2	NA	TRBJ2-1	NA	CASSQGGQRGNNEQFF	TGTGCCAGCAGCCAAGGGGGACAGCGGGGCAATAATGAGCAGTTCTTC
TRBV5-1	NA	TRBJ1-1	once	CASSSAGTQNTEAFF	TGCGCCAGCAGCTCTGCCGGGACCCAGAACACTGAAGCTTTCTTT
TRBV29-1	TRBD2	TRBJ2-3	NA	CSVSGLSGGVDTQYF	TGCAGCGTTTCCGGACTATCGGGGGGAGTAGATACGCAGTATTTT
TRBV5-6	NA	TRBJ2-7	NA	CASSFGSGEQYF	TGTGCCAGCAGCTTTGGTAGTGGCGAGCAGTACTTC
TRBV4-2	TRBD1	TRBJ1-2	NA	CASSHVTGTGVYGYTF	TGTGCCAGCAGCCATGTTACCGGGACAGGGGTCTATGGCTACACCTTC
TRBV2	NA	TRBJ2-7	NA	CASSEDQNYEQYF	TGTGCCAGCAGTGAGGACCAAAACTACGAGCAGTACTTC
TRBV9	NA	TRBJ1-3	NA	CASSVAGEGNTIYF	TGTGCCAGCAGCGTAGCCGGGGAAGGAAACACCATATATTTT
TRBV14	NA	TRBJ1-1	NA	CASSQDPKTEAFF	TGTGCCAGCAGCCAAGATCCGAAGACTGAAGCTTTCTTT
TRBV10-3	TRBD1	TRBJ1-1	NA	CAISKEDRGNTEAFF	TGTGCCATCTCCAAAGAGGACAGGGGGAACACTGAAGCTTTCTTT
TRBV29-1	TRBD2	TRBJ2-5	NA	CSVESSGGAETQYF	TGCAGCGTCGAATCTAGCGGGGGGGCCGAGACCCAGTACTTC
TRBV6-1	NA	TRBJ1-4	NA	CASSDPGFREKLFF	TGTGCCAGCAGTGATCCAGGGTTTCGGGAAAAACTGTTTTTT